The 23 T cell receptor beta chains listed next were all sequenced from one sample in a study of regulatory T cells in long-lasting Graves disease. Time point defined: persistent/refractory GD, antithyroid drugs over 5 years with positive TRAb. Construction of the TCR library relied on RNA isolated from PBMCs. TCR beta libraries were built with iRepertoire HTBI primers and Arm-PCR of CDR3 regions. MiXCR, run by TCRdb on the multiplex PCR reads, gives a single entry per CDR3 protein. The sample includes about 660,000 distinct CDR3 sequences, around 32% of them seen just once. Sample: peripheral blood mononuclear cells (PBMCs), taken when the disease was refractory, from a patient treated with antithyroid drugs. The receptors derive from a female donor with Graves disease.

The gene calls are TRBV28 and TRBJ1-3, with D hard to call. The V gene's germline CDR1 is MDHEN and CDR2 SYDVKM. The ends were cut back, 6 bases at V and 6 bases at J, with 6 bases in the middle. This CDR3 contains 11 residues. Here the CDR3 DNA reads TGTGCCAGCAGGGACCCAAACACCATATATTTT. This sequence encodes CASRDPNTIYF. Supplemented by reference TRBV28 and TRBJ1-3, the full variable domain reads DVKVTQSSRYLVKRTGEKVFLECVQDMDHENMFWYRQDPGLGLRLIYFSYDVKMKEKGDIPEGYSVSREKKERFSLILESASTNQTSMYLCASRDPNTIYFGEGSWLTVV.

This clonotype was seen ten or more times. The chain couples TRBV11-2 to TRBJ2-7; D unresolved. V shed 0 bases and J shed 2 bases, with 11 bases lying between them. CDR1 is SGHAT, CDR2 FQNNGV, per germline. This CDR3 has 15 residues. The CDR3 is CASSLDRGGTYEQYF. The CDR3 nucleotides read TGTGCCAGCAGCTTAGATCGAGGTGGGACCTACGAGCAGTACTTC. Together with reference TRBV11-2 and TRBJ2-7, the CDR3 gives the full variable domain: EAGVAQSPRYKIIEKRQSVAFWCNPISGHATLYWYQQILGQGPKLLIQFQNNGVVDDSQLPKDRFSAERLKGVDSTLKIQPAKLEDSAVYLCASSLDRGGTYEQYFGPGTRLTVT.

This chain uses TRBV5-1 with TRBJ2-7; 7 bases align to TRBD2. CDR3 length: 15 amino acids. V was pared by 0 bases and J by 2 bases, with 5 bases of the junction left unmatched. From germline, CDR1 is SGHRS and CDR2 YFSETQ. Here the CDR3 reads CASSLVAGAPYEQYF. The CDR3 region has the DNA TGCGCCAGCAGCTTGGTAGCGGGTGCCCCCTACGAGCAGTACTTC.

The chain employs TRBV7-9 and TRBJ2-7, with D possibly being TRBD2 (5 bases). Germline V lookup: CDR1 SEHNR, CDR2 FQNEAQ (reference sequence). With 0 bases removed from V and 2 bases from J, the gap between germline ends came to 8 bases. The CDR3 runs to 14 residues. This chain's CDR3 is CASSLAGVAYEQYF. DNA of the CDR3: TGTGCCAGCAGCTTAGCGGGAGTGGCCTACGAGCAGTACTTC.

In this sample, this clonotype turned up a few times. The chain links TRBV3-1 to TRBJ1-1; possible D gene TRBD1, 5 bases. The CDR3 consists of 15 residues. Trimming removed 4 bases at V and 1 base at J, with 13 bases between. Germline V gene sequence: CDR1 LGHDT, CDR2 YNNKEL (reference sequence). The CDR3 protein is CASSRLSGPNTEAFF. CDR3 bases: TGTGCCAGCAGCCGTTTGTCGGGACCGAACACTGAAGCTTTCTTT.

There are a few counts of this clonotype. The V and J genes are TRBV28 and TRBJ2-7; D might be TRBD1 (7 bases). Trimming removed 6 bases at V and 1 base at J, with 16 bases between. CDR3 length: 15 amino acids. CDR1 is MDHEN, CDR2 SYDVKM, per germline. The CDR3 coding sequence is TGTGCCAGCAGACCCGGGAGACAGGGTTCCTACGAGCAGTACTTC. Amino acids: CASRPGRQGSYEQYF.

The chain is built from TRBV15 and TRBJ2-7; 8 bases are shared with TRBD1. Trimming at V came to 5 bases and at J to 7 bases, leaving 10 bases not matched to a gene. This CDR3 contains 14 residues. In germline, CDR1 is LNHNV, CDR2 YYDKDF (reference sequence). In DNA, the CDR3 is TGTGCCACCAGCGGGACCAGGGGGCAGCGGGAGCAGTACTTC. This sequence encodes CATSGTRGQREQYF. The full variable domain, in which reference TRBV15 and TRBJ2-7 provide the parts outside the CDR3, is DAMVIQNPRYQVTQFGKPVTLSCSQTLNHNVMYWYQQKSSQAPKLLFHYYDKDFNNEADTPDNFQSRRPNTSFCFLDIRSPGLGDTAMYLCATSGTRGQREQYFGPGTRLTVT.

A note on this clonotype: Its ends do not fully match the called genes, so a read error is possible. This chain joins TRBV7-2 and TRBJ1-3; 8 bases are shared with TRBD1. This CDR3 comprises 15 residues. Per germline, CDR1 SGHTA and CDR2 FQGNSA. CDR3 sequence: CASSSGTGSGNTIHF. In nucleotides, the CDR3 is TGTGCCAGCAGCTCAGGGACAGGTTCTGGAAACACCATACATTTT.

This clonotype was detected ten times or more. This sequence joins TRBV12-3 or TRBV12-4 and TRBJ1-4; D ambiguous. V lost 5 bases to trimming and J lost 6 bases, with 16 bases between them. The CDR3 runs 15 residues. The CDR3 region is CASSLTARKDEKLFF. CDR3 DNA sequence: TGTGCCAGCAGTCTCACGGCGAGGAAAGATGAAAAACTGTTTTTT.

Remarks on this clonotype: Since a much larger clone is just one base distant, this may be a read error. This sequence joins TRBV27 and TRBJ1-1; perhaps TRBD1 as D (6 bases). This CDR3 is 15 amino acids long. Germline loops: CDR1 MNHEY, CDR2 SMNVEV (reference sequence). The CDR3 sequence: CASSASGQHHTKAFF. The CDR3 nucleotides read TGTGCCAGCAGTGCGAGCGGACAGCACCACACTAAAGCTTTCTTT.

The rearrangement links TRBV18 to TRBJ2-7, with D possibly being TRBD1 (6 bases). Germline V gene sequence: CDR1 KGHSH, CDR2 LQKENI. V shed 5 bases and J shed 5 bases, with 16 bases lying between them. The CDR3 consists of 14 residues. In DNA form, the CDR3 reads TGTGCCAGCTCAACCCCTACAGGGTTCAACGAGCAGTACTTC. This sequence encodes CASSTPTGFNEQYF.

V gene TRBV29-1 combines with J gene TRBJ1-1, with 10 bases fitting TRBD1. Germline V CDR1 and CDR2: SQVTM, ANQGSEA. The CDR3 totals 11 residues. Trimming cost V 4 bases and J 10 bases; bases outside gene matches: 3. In nucleotides, the CDR3 is TGCAGCGTTGTTGGACAGGGGGTAGCTTTCTTT. Translating it yields CSVVGQGVAFF.

This chain joins TRBV2 and TRBJ1-4, with 7 bases matching TRBD1. Germline V gene sequence: CDR1 SNHLY, CDR2 FYNNEI. This CDR3 region has 14 residues. V was clipped by 6 bases and J by 4 bases; unmatched bases: 5. CDR3 sequence reads: CASSTGANNEKLFF. Here the CDR3 DNA reads TGTGCCAGCAGCACAGGGGCCAATAATGAAAAACTGTTTTTT. Full variable domain (rest looked up from reference TRBV2 and TRBJ1-4): EPEVTQTPSHQVTQMGQEVILRCVPISNHLYFYWYRQILGQKVEFLVSFYNNEISEKSEIFDDQFSVERPDGSNFTLKIRSTKLEDSAMYFCASSTGANNEKLFFGSGTQLSVL.

Only a few counts were recorded for this clonotype. The V and J genes are TRBV12-3 or TRBV12-4 and TRBJ1-3; D uncertain. The CDR3 is 12 residues long. The ends were cut back, 8 bases at V and 7 bases at J, with 12 bases in the middle. CDR3 DNA: TGTGCCAGCTGGAGAGGGCACAACACCATATATTTT. This encodes CASWRGHNTIYF.

This clonotype was seen a handful of times. This chain uses TRBV27 with TRBJ1-5, with D perhaps matching TRBD1 (5 bases). Germline-derived CDR1 and CDR2 are MNHEY and SMNVEV (reference sequence). This CDR3 contains 14 residues. V gave up 4 bases and J gave up 0 bases, with 7 bases separating them. Here the CDR3 DNA reads TGTGCCAGCAGTTACCAGGGTAGCAATCAGCCCCAGCATTTT. It encodes CASSYQGSNQPQHF.

This chain connects TRBV9 to TRBJ2-5, with TRBD1 matching 7 bases. This CDR3 has 14 residues. Unmatched junction bases numbered 4, after V lost 0 bases and J lost 5 bases. Germline CDR1 is SGDLS and CDR2 is YYNGEE. CDR3 amino acids: CASSVGDSDETQYF. The CDR3 DNA reads TGTGCCAGCAGCGTAGGGGACAGCGATGAGACCCAGTACTTC.

This clonotype was recorded a few times. This chain connects TRBV7-9 to TRBJ2-5; 15 bases line up with TRBD2. Germline loops: CDR1 SEHNR, CDR2 FQNEAQ (reference sequence). V dropped 5 bases and J dropped 0; count of bases not matched to a gene: 4. The CDR3 loop spans 17 amino acids. CDR3 residues: CASSPGTSGRYQETQYF. The CDR3 DNA is TGTGCCAGCAGCCCAGGGACTAGCGGGAGGTACCAAGAGACCCAGTACTTC.

This clonotype was seen at least ten times. The V gene is TRBV2, the J gene TRBJ2-5; 8 bases align to TRBD2. There are 17 residues in the CDR3. V lost 1 base to trimming and J lost 2 bases; unmatched junction nucleotides: 9. Germline V lookup: CDR1 SNHLY, CDR2 FYNNEI. CDR3 nucleotides: TGTGCCAGCAGTGAAGGACTAGCGCTGGATGGGCAAGAGACCCAGTACTTC. Translation gives CASSEGLALDGQETQYF.

This clonotype was observed at least ten times. The V call is TRBV28, the J call TRBJ1-1; no firm D call. V gave up 6 bases and J gave up 3 bases, with 11 bases separating them. The CDR3 contains 13 residues. Germline V gene lookup returns CDR1 MDHEN and CDR2 SYDVKM. The DNA for the CDR3 is TGTGCCAGCAGGCCTCTGGGGTACACTGAAGCTTTCTTT. Residues: CASRPLGYTEAFF.

The chain couples TRBV20-1 to TRBJ2-5; TRBD2 matches 9 bases. Germline CDR1 DFQATT, CDR2 SNEGSKA (reference sequence). Trimming removed 1 base from V and 5 bases from J; junction bases left unmatched: 11. CDR3 size: 16 residues. DNA of the CDR3: TGCAGTGCTAGAGTCCCCGGTCTAGCGGGACTCGAGACCCAGTACTTC. It is translated as CSARVPGLAGLETQYF.

This clonotype was seen a handful of times. The chain carries TRBV12-3 or TRBV12-4 and TRBJ2-5, with D perhaps TRBD2 (6 bases). Trimming shortened V by 6 bases and J by 9 bases, and 23 bases separated the two germline ends. The CDR3 is 15 residues long. The CDR3 DNA sequence: TGTGCCAGCAGGGCGGGGACCCCACGCGGGATGGCCCAGTACTTC. Translating it yields CASRAGTPRGMAQYF.

The V and J genes are TRBV12-3 or TRBV12-4 and TRBJ1-4; D possibly corresponds to TRBD1 (5 bases). Trimming stripped 0 bases from V and 8 bases from J, with 10 bases between. The CDR3 contains 14 residues. The CDR3 loop reads CASSLARREEKLFF. For the CDR3, the DNA is TGTGCCAGCAGTTTAGCGCGCAGGGAGGAAAAACTGTTTTTT.

V gene TRBV2 combines with J gene TRBJ1-1; the match to TRBD1 covers 7 bases. The length of the CDR3 is 15 residues. V dropped 1 base and J dropped 1; count of bases not matched to a gene: 3. Germline CDR1 reads SNHLY; CDR2 reads FYNNEI. CDR3 protein: CASSEVGQQNTEAFF. The DNA of the CDR3 is TGTGCCAGCAGTGAAGTGGGACAGCAGAACACTGAAGCTTTCTTT.